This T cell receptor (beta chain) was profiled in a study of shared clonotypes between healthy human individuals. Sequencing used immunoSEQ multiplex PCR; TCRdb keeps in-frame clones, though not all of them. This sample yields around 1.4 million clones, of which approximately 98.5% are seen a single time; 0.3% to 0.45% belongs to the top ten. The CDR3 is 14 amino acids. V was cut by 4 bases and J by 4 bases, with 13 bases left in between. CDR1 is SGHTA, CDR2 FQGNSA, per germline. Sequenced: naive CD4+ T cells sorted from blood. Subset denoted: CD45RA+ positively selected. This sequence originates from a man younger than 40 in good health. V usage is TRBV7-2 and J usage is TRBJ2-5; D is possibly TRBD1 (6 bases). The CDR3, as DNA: TGTGCCAGCAGCTCTCAGACAGGACCAGAGACCCAGTACTTC. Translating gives CASSSQTGPETQYF.